Below, 26 T cell receptor beta chains from the same sample are listed, as sequenced in a study of cytomegalovirus exposure and HLA in healthy donors. A multiplex PCR was run with 60 Vbeta primers and 13 Jbeta primers. TCRdb's table, derived via immunoSEQ multiplex PCR, lists solely in-frame clones and lacks some. The repertoire holds some 97,000 clones, around 79% seen once, with 11% to 15% in the top ten. Sequenced input: PBMCs. These receptors were obtained from a male donor in good health and CMV-seropositive.

In this sample, this clone turned up a few times. CDR3: CASSLWFPGQTYEQYF. CDR3 coding DNA: TGTGCCAGCAGTTTATGGTTCCCGGGACAGACCTACGAGCAGTACTTC. The chain recombines TRBV27 with TRBJ2-7, with 7 bases lining up with TRBD1. Germline V gene lookup returns CDR1 MNHEY and CDR2 SMNVEV (reference sequence). J lost 2 bases, V lost 1 base, and 8 bases had no gene match. The CDR3 length is 16 residues.

V is TRBV11-2 and J is TRBJ2-7, with unresolved D. In germline, CDR1 is SGHAT, CDR2 FQNNGV. V lost 1 base and J 12 bases, leaving 13 bases between the germline ends. This CDR3 spans 12 amino acids. For the CDR3, the DNA is TGTGCCAGCAGCTTAGTTAACTCCCGAGGGTACTTC. Residues: CASSLVNSRGYF.

The chain carries TRBV6-5 and TRBJ2-2; 8 bases fit TRBD2. The CDR3 length is 13 residues. Per the germline V gene, CDR1 is MNHEY and CDR2 is SVGAGI. V dropped 11 bases and J dropped 4; count of bases not matched to a gene: 6. CDR3 nucleotide sequence: TGTGCCGTCCGGGGGGGGGTCACCGGGGAGCTGTTTTTT. As protein: CAVRGGVTGELFF.

The J gene is TRBJ1-3, the V gene TRBV7-9, with a possible D match to TRBD1 (5 bases). V was trimmed by 5 bases and J by 0 bases, leaving 11 bases between them. The CDR3 sequence is 15 residues long. The V gene's germline CDR1 is SEHNR and CDR2 FQNEAQ (reference sequence). The CDR3 coding sequence is TGTGCCAGCAGCAAAGCGGGGGTCTCTGGAAACACCATATATTTT. This sequence encodes CASSKAGVSGNTIYF.

This clone was seen more than once but under ten times. The chain is built from TRBV5-4 and TRBJ1-1; the match to TRBD1 covers 7 bases. The CDR3 contains 15 residues. The V segment lost 5 bases and the J segment 1 base; nucleotides outside the gene matches: 8. Germline values: CDR1 SGHNT, CDR2 YYREEE (reference sequence). This chain's CDR3 is CASSSRAGGNTEAFF. CDR3 in DNA: TGTGCCAGCAGTAGTAGGGCAGGGGGGAACACTGAAGCTTTCTTT.

CDR3 bases: TGCGCCAGCAGCTTGTCTGGCCCGTCGCTCGATGAGCAGTTCTTC. Translation: CASSLSGPSLDEQFF. This chain uses TRBV5-1 with TRBJ2-1; no reliable D call. Germline assignment: CDR1 SGHRS and CDR2 YFSETQ. Trimming stripped 1 base from V and 8 bases from J, with 16 bases between. This CDR3 has 15 amino acids.

This chain uses TRBV28 with TRBJ1-4, with D unclear. The CDR3 is 16 residues long. Germline V gives CDR1 MDHEN, CDR2 SYDVKM. The germline V and J ends were trimmed by 1 base and 3 bases, with 12 bases remaining between them. CDR3 in amino acids: CASSLSYAGANEKLFF. The CDR3 DNA reads as TGTGCCAGCAGTTTATCATACGCCGGGGCTAATGAAAAACTGTTTTTT.

This clone was detected only a few times. V gene TRBV5-6 combines with J gene TRBJ2-3; possible D gene TRBD2, 6 bases. The CDR3 runs to 15 residues. V was clipped by 5 bases and J by 5 bases, with 18 bases between them. Germline V CDR1 and CDR2: SGHDT, YYEEEE. The CDR3 region has the DNA TGTGCCAGCAGTGGAGGCTTGGCGGGGATAGATACGCAGTATTTT. Translation gives CASSGGLAGIDTQYF.

The gene calls are TRBV4-3 and TRBJ2-3, with a weak D call TRBD1 (6 bases). Germline V gene data show CDR1 as LGHNA and CDR2 as YSLEER. There are 17 residues in the CDR3. The V and J ends lost 0 bases and 1 base respectively, with 14 bases between them. The CDR3 protein is CASSQDRPRGGTDTQYF. The CDR3 bases are TGCGCCAGCAGCCAAGATAGGCCCAGGGGCGGCACAGATACGCAGTATTTT.

The chain employs TRBV7-2 and TRBJ2-7; TRBD2 is a possible D gene (6 bases). The V end was cut by 3 bases, the J end by 5 bases, with 23 bases between. There are 17 residues in the CDR3. Looked up from germline, CDR1 is SGHTA and CDR2 is FQGNSA. The CDR3 is CASSLSRGVKPRHEQYF. CDR3 DNA sequence: TGTGCCAGCAGCTTGTCCCGCGGGGTCAAACCCCGCCACGAGCAGTACTTC.

This clone was observed a handful of times. The sample holds other DNA sequences that translate to the same CDR3. The chain recombines TRBV2 with TRBJ1-4; TRBD1 is a possible D gene (6 bases). V lost 1 base, J lost 8 bases, and 11 bases lay in between. Germline V CDR1 and CDR2: SNHLY, FYNNEI. The CDR3 consists of 14 residues. CDR3 sequence reads: CASSEGSDREKLFF. The CDR3 DNA reads TGTGCCAGCAGTGAAGGCAGCGACAGGGAAAAACTGTTTTTT. The complete variable domain, with remaining parts taken from reference TRBV2 and TRBJ1-4, reads EPEVTQTPSHQVTQMGQEVILRCVPISNHLYFYWYRQILGQKVEFLVSFYNNEISEKSEIFDDQFSVERPDGSNFTLKIRSTKLEDSAMYFCASSEGSDREKLFFGSGTQLSVL.

The V call is TRBV19, the J call TRBJ2-1; 7 nucleotides agree with TRBD1. V was pared by 4 bases and J by 4 bases, with 10 bases of the junction left unmatched. Germline V gene sequence: CDR1 LNHDA, CDR2 SQIVND (reference sequence). The CDR3 extends over 16 amino acids. The CDR3 spells CASSTGQDWVYNEQFF. The CDR3 bases are TGTGCCAGTAGTACCGGACAGGATTGGGTATACAATGAGCAGTTCTTC.

The chain recombines TRBV7-2 with TRBJ2-1; 11 nucleotides match TRBD2. V lost 4 bases and J lost 8; bases outside the gene matches: 7. The CDR3 sequence is 15 residues long. Per the germline V gene, CDR1 is SGHTA and CDR2 is FQGNSA. The CDR3 DNA is TGTGCCAGCAGCTGGAGTAGCGGGGGGGCGGATGAGCAGTTCTTC. This sequence encodes CASSWSSGGADEQFF.

This clone was detected once. The V gene is TRBV12-5, the J gene TRBJ2-2, with TRBD2 as a possible D gene (7 bases). V was cut by 6 bases and J by 3 bases, with 23 bases left in between. The germline CDR1 and CDR2 sequences are LGHNT and FRNRAP. The CDR3 length is 18 residues. This chain's CDR3 is CASGGTPMQGRDTGELFF. The CDR3 DNA reads as TGTGCTAGTGGCGGGACCCCTATGCAGGGGAGGGACACCGGGGAGCTGTTTTTT. The full variable domain, with the rest looked up from reference TRBV12-5 and TRBJ2-2, is DARVTQTPRHKVTEMGQEVTMRCQPILGHNTVFWYRQTMMQGLELLAYFRNRAPLDDSGMPKDRFSAEMPDATLATLKIQPSEPRDSAVYFCASGGTPMQGRDTGELFFGEGSRLTVL.

The chain joins TRBV9 to TRBJ2-3; D is uncertain. V was cut by 0 bases and J by 5 bases, with 13 bases left in between. Germline V CDR1 and CDR2: SGDLS, YYNGEE. This CDR3 is 15 amino acids long. Here the CDR3 reads CASSVGVRLEDTQYF. CDR3 coding DNA: TGTGCCAGCAGCGTAGGAGTGCGGTTGGAAGATACGCAGTATTTT.

This clone was counted between two and nine times. The V call is TRBV5-1, the J call TRBJ2-5, with D possibly matching TRBD2 (6 bases). Trimming stripped 0 bases from V and 4 bases from J, with 16 bases between. Looked up from germline, CDR1 is SGHRS and CDR2 is YFSETQ. This CDR3 has 16 amino acids. DNA for the CDR3: TGCGCCAGCAGCTTGGGGGCCTACCTGCGGGGAGAGACCCAGTACTTC. Protein: CASSLGAYLRGETQYF. Full variable domain (missing parts from reference TRBV5-1 and TRBJ2-5): KAGVTQTPRYLIKTRGQQVTLSCSPISGHRSVSWYQQTPGQGLQFLFEYFSETQRNKGNFPGRFSGRQFSNSRSEMNVSTLELGDSALYLCASSLGAYLRGETQYFGPGTRLLVL.

V and J are TRBV7-8 and TRBJ1-1; no firm D call. V dropped 2 bases and J dropped 4 bases, with 8 bases sitting between them. The CDR3 extends over 13 amino acids. Germline V gene sequence: CDR1 SGHVS, CDR2 FQNEAQ. The CDR3 loop reads CASSLSSGTEAFF. The CDR3 DNA follows: TGTGCCAGCAGCTTATCGTCAGGCACTGAAGCTTTCTTT.

The J gene is TRBJ1-1, the V gene TRBV30; a weak D match, TRBD1 (5 bases). Deletions cut 2 bases from V and 1 base from J, with 8 bases between. Germline V CDR1 and CDR2: GTSNPN, SVGIG (reference sequence). CDR3 size: 13 residues. For the CDR3, the DNA is TGTGCCTGGAGTACGGACAAGAACACTGAAGCTTTCTTT. It yields the protein CAWSTDKNTEAFF. Based on the CDR3 plus reference TRBV30 and TRBJ1-1, the full variable domain is SQTIHQWPATLVQPVGSPLSLECTVEGTSNPNLYWYRQAAGRGLQLLFYSVGIGQISSEVPQNLSASRPQDRQFILSSKKLLLSDSGFYLCAWSTDKNTEAFFGQGTRLTVV.

The V gene is TRBV10-2, the J gene TRBJ2-2; 7 bases align to TRBD1. Germline V lookup: CDR1 WSHSY, CDR2 SAAADI. The CDR3 runs to 13 residues. The junction had 5 bases not matched to a gene; V was cut back by 6 bases and J by 7 bases. The CDR3 nucleotides read TGCGCCAGCAGACCAGACAGGGTCGGGGAGCTGTTTTTT. As protein: CASRPDRVGELFF.

The rearrangement uses TRBV6-5 and TRBJ2-3, with D perhaps TRBD1 (6 bases). Germline V gene sequence: CDR1 MNHEY, CDR2 SVGAGI. The ends were cut back, 6 bases at V and 8 bases at J, with 15 bases in the middle. The CDR3 has 13 residues. The DNA for the CDR3 is TGTGCCAGCAGAGCCACAGGGATCGCTACGCAGTATTTT. Translating it yields CASRATGIATQYF.

The V call is TRBV6-6, the J call TRBJ2-3; 7 bases line up with TRBD1. The germline CDR1 and CDR2 sequences are MNHNY and SVGAGI (reference sequence). The trim removed 6 bases at V and 0 bases at J, leaving 3 bases unmatched. The CDR3 is 14 residues long. CDR3 sequence: CASSSRGSTDTQYF. The CDR3 DNA reads as TGTGCCAGCAGCAGCAGGGGGAGCACAGATACGCAGTATTTT.

V usage is TRBV21-1 and J usage is TRBJ1-2; TRBD1 is taken as the D call from the table, unchecked against the DNA. TRBV21-1 constitutes a pseudogene. The CDR3 covers 13 residues. The CDR3 spells CAIRTGRDYGYTF. The CDR3 DNA reads as TGTGCCATCCGGACAGGGAGGGACTATGGCTACACCTTC.

CDR3 protein: CSVAGGSTQYF. CDR3 DNA: TGCAGCGTTGCGGGGGGGAGTACGCAGTATTTT. The chain uses TRBV29-1 and TRBJ2-3; 8 nucleotides line up with TRBD2. In germline, CDR1 is SQVTM, CDR2 ANQGSEA. The CDR3 has 11 amino acids. The junction had 2 bases not matched to a gene; V was cut back by 4 bases and J by 8 bases.

V and J are TRBV27 and TRBJ2-6, with a possible D match to TRBD1 (5 bases). The V end was cut by 3 bases, the J end by 0 bases, with 12 bases between. Per germline, CDR1 MNHEY and CDR2 SMNVEV (reference sequence). The CDR3 length is 17 residues. The DNA for the CDR3 is TGTGCCAGCAGTTTCGACAGCTCAATCTCTGGGGCCAACGTCCTGACTTTC. Amino acids: CASSFDSSISGANVLTF.

This clone was picked up one time. The chain has TRBV7-2 and TRBJ2-3, with no clear D. CDR3 length: 16 residues. Trimming took 5 bases from V and 2 from J, leaving 17 bases between them. Looked up from germline, CDR1 is SGHTA and CDR2 is FQGNSA. The CDR3 loop is CASSLRSAGFTDTQYF. In DNA form, the CDR3 reads TGTGCCAGCAGCCTCCGGTCAGCCGGGTTCACAGATACGCAGTATTTT.

The chain uses TRBV18 and TRBJ2-5, with a possible D match to TRBD2 (5 bases). Trimming pared 6 bases from V and 5 bases from J, leaving 13 bases between. Germline V gene data show CDR1 as KGHSH and CDR2 as LQKENI. This CDR3 comprises 13 residues. The CDR3 nucleotides read TGTGCCAGCTCCCGGCGGGTAGGGGAGACCCAGTACTTC. Residues: CASSRRVGETQYF.